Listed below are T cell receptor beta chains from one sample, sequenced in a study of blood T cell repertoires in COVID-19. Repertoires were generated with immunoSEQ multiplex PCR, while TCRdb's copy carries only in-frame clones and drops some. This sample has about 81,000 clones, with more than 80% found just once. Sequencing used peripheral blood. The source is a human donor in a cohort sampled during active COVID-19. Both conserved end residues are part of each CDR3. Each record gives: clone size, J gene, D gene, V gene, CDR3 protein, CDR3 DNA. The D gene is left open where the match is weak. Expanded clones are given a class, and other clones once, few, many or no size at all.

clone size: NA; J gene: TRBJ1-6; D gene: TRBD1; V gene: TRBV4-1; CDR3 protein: CASSPGTGQGSPLHF; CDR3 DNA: TGCGCCAGCAGCCCGGGGACAGGGCAAGGTTCACCCCTCCACTTT
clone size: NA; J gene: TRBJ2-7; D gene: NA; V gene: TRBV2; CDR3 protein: CASSSSRGYEQYF; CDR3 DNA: TGTGCCAGCAGTTCTTCCAGGGGTTACGAGCAGTACTTC
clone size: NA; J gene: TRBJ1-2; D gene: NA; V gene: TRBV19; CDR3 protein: CASITRGDGSAFYGYTF; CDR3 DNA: TGTGCCAGTATCACCCGGGGGGACGGAAGTGCATTCTATGGCTACACCTTC
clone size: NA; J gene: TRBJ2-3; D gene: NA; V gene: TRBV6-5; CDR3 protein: CASPSRCFSRYF; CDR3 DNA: TGTGCCAGCCCTTCGAGGTGTTTTAGTCGGTATTTT
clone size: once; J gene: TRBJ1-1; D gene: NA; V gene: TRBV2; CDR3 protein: CASSDGGGMDTEAFF; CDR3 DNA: TGTGCCAGCAGTGATGGGGGGGGCATGGACACTGAAGCTTTCTTT
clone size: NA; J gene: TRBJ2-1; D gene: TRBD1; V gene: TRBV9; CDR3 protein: CASSPNAKRGQVTYNEQFF; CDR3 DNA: TGTGCCAGCAGCCCTAACGCCAAGAGGGGACAGGTAACCTACAATGAGCAGTTCTTC
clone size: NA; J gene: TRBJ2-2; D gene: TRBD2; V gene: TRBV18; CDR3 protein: CASSPTSGGELFF; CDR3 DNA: TGTGCCAGCTCACCGACTAGCGGCGGGGAGCTGTTTTTT
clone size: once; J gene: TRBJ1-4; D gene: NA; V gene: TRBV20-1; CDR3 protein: CSARGREKLFF; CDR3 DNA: TGCAGTGCCCGGGGGAGGGAAAAACTGTTTTTT
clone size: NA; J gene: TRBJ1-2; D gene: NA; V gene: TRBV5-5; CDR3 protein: CASSFDTPRIYGYTF; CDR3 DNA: TGTGCCAGCAGTTTCGACACCCCTCGTATCTATGGCTACACCTTC
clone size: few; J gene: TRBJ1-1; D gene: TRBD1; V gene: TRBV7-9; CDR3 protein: CASSLVPGQGRTEAFF; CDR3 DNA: TGTGCCAGCAGCTTAGTACCGGGACAGGGGCGCACTGAAGCTTTCTTT
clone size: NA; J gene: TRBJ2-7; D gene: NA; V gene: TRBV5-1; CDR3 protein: CASSLAGQSYEQYF; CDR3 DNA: TGCGCCAGCAGCTTGGCGGGACAATCCTACGAGCAGTACTTC
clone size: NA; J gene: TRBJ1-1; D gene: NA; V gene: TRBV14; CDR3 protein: CASSQAIVRRGYNTEAFF; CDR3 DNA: TGTGCCAGCAGCCAGGCCATAGTCCGGCGAGGCTACAACACTGAAGCTTTCTTT
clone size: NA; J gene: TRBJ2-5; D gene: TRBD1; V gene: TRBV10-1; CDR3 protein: CASSARDRGPQYF; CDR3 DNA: TGCGCCAGCAGCGCCCGGGACAGGGGTCCCCAGTACTTC
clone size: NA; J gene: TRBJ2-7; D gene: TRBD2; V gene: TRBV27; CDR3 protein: CASSPSLAGDYEQYF; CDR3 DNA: TGTGCCAGCAGCCCGAGCCTGGCGGGGGACTACGAGCAGTACTTC
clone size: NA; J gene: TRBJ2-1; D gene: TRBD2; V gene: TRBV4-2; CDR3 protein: CASSHATSGGASYNEQFF; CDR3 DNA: TGTGCCAGCAGCCATGCTACTAGCGGGGGGGCCTCCTACAATGAGCAGTTCTTC
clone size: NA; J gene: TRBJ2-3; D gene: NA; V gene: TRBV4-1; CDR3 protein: CASSPQGTGTSTDTQYF; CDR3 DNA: TGCGCCAGCAGCCCCCAGGGAACCGGTACTAGCACAGATACGCAGTATTTT
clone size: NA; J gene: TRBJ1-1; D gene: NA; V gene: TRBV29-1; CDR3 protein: CSVSGGFTEAFF; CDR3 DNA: TGCAGCGTTTCTGGGGGGTTCACTGAAGCTTTCTTT
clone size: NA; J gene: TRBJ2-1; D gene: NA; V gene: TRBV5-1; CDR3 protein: CASSLVTVGNEQFF; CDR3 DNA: TGCGCCAGCAGCTTGGTAACGGTCGGGAATGAGCAGTTCTTC
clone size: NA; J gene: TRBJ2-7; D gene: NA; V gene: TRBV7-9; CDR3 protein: CASSSGLYEQYF; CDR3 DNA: TGTGCCAGCAGCTCGGGACTGTACGAGCAGTACTTC